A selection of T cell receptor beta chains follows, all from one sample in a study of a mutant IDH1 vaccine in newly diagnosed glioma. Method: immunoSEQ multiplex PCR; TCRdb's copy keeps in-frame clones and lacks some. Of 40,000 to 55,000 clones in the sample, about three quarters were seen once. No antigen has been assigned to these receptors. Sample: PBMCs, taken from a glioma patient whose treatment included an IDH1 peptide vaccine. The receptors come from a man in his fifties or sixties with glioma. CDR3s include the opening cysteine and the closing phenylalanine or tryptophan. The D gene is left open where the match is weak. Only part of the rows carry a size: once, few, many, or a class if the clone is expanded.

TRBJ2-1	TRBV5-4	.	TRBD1	CASSLQGRGSYNEQFF	TGTGCCAGCAGCTTGCAGGGCAGGGGGTCCTACAATGAGCAGTTCTTC
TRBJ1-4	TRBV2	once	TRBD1	CASSEGQGYEKLFF	TGTGCCAGCAGTGAGGGACAGGGGTATGAAAAACTGTTTTTT
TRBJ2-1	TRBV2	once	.	CASSEYNEQFF	TGTGCCAGCAGTGAGTACAATGAGCAGTTCTTC
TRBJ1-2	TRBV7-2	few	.	CASSLGVGSNYGYTF	TGTGCCAGCAGCTTAGGGGTTGGCAGTAACTATGGCTACACCTTC
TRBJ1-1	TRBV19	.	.	CASSIDRRGENTEAFF	TGTGCCAGTAGTATTGACCGGCGGGGCGAGAACACTGAAGCTTTCTTT
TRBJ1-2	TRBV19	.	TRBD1	CASSISTGEDYGYTF	TGTGCCAGTAGTATATCGACAGGGGAGGATTATGGCTACACCTTC
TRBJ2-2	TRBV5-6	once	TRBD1	CASSPLTGSNTGELFF	TGTGCCAGCAGCCCCCTGACAGGGTCGAACACCGGGGAGCTGTTTTTT
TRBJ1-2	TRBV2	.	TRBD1	CASSDRQGANGYTF	TGTGCCAGCAGTGATCGGCAGGGGGCTAATGGCTACACCTTC
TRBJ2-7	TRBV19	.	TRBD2	CASSRGLAETYEQYF	TGTGCCAGTAGCCGGGGACTAGCGGAGACCTACGAGCAGTACTTC
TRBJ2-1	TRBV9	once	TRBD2	CASSATSGGHYNEQFF	TGTGCCAGCAGCGCGACTAGCGGGGGTCACTACAATGAGCAGTTCTTC
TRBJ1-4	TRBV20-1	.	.	CSAKVREKLFF	TGCAGTGCTAAGGTCCGGGAAAAACTGTTTTTT
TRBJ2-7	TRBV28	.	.	CASSSSDGLTYEQYF	TGTGCCAGCAGTTCCTCCGACGGCCTAACCTACGAGCAGTACTTC
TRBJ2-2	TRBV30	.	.	CAWSVQVAGELFF	TGTGCCTGGAGTGTTCAGGTGGCTGGGGAGCTGTTTTTT
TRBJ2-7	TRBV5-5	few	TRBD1	CASSGQGGDYEQYF	TGTGCCAGCAGCGGACAGGGGGGAGACTACGAGCAGTACTTC
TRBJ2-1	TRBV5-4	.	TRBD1	CASSLEWTGRSSYNEQFF	TGTGCCAGCAGCTTGGAGTGGACAGGGAGAAGCTCCTACAATGAGCAGTTCTTC
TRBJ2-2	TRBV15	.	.	CATSRDIGELFF	TGTGCCACCAGCAGAGATATCGGGGAGCTGTTTTTT
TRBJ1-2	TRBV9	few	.	CASSVDLPGDRENYGYTF	TGTGCCAGCAGCGTAGACTTACCAGGGGATAGGGAAAACTATGGCTACACCTTC
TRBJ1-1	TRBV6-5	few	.	CASSYTQEKSEAFF	TGTGCCAGCAGTTACACCCAAGAGAAATCTGAAGCTTTCTTT
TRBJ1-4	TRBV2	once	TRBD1	CASSGLGQGVMKKLFF	TGTGCCAGCAGCGGATTGGGACAGGGAGTAATGAAAAAACTGTTTTTT
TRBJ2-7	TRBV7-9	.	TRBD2	CASSLTSGGSYEQYF	TGTGCCAGCAGCCTGACTAGCGGGGGATCCTACGAGCAGTACTTC
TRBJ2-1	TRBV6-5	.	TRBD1	CASSRDRDRGREQFF	TGTGCCAGCAGTCGGGACCGGGACAGGGGTCGTGAGCAGTTCTTC
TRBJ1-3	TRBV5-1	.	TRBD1	CASSPRTGSGNTIYF	TGCGCCAGCAGCCCTCGGACAGGCTCTGGAAACACCATATATTTT
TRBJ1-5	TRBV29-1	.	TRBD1	CSATEGGTGSNQPQHF	TGCAGCGCTACCGAGGGTGGGACAGGTAGCAATCAGCCCCAGCATTTT
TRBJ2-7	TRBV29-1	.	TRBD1	CSVGGTGIWRGSTYEQYF	TGCAGCGTTGGGGGGACAGGCATTTGGAGAGGTTCGACCTACGAGCAGTACTTC
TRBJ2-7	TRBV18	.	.	CASSPGTATYEQYF	TGTGCCAGCTCCCCCGGGACCGCAACCTACGAGCAGTACTTC
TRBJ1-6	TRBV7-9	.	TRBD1	CASSLSRQGNSPLHF	TGTGCCAGCAGCTTGTCTAGACAGGGTAATTCACCCCTCCACTTT
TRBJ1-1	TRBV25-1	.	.	CASSWGRGNTEAFF	TGTGCCAGCAGTTGGGGCAGGGGGAACACTGAAGCTTTCTTT
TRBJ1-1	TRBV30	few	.	CAWRTSRETEAFF	TGTGCCTGGAGGACCTCGAGGGAGACTGAAGCTTTCTTT
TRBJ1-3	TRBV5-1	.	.	CASSLGPADSGNTIYF	TGCGCCAGCAGCTTAGGTCCGGCAGACTCTGGAAACACCATATATTTT
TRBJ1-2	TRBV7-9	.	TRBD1	CASSPTGDGYTF	TGTGCCAGCAGCCCGACAGGGGATGGCTACACCTTC
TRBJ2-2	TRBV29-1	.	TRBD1	CSSRQGNTGELFF	TGCAGCTCGAGACAGGGGAACACCGGGGAGCTGTTTTTT
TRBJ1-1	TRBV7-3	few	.	CASSLKPAGDTEAFF	TGTGCCAGCAGCTTAAAGCCGGCAGGGGACACTGAAGCTTTCTTT
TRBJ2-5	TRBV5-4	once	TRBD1	CASSLAGGETQYF	TGTGCCAGCAGCTTGGCAGGGGGAGAGACCCAGTACTTC
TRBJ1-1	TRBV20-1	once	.	CSARRVTEAFF	TGCAGTGCCCGCCGGGTGACTGAAGCTTTCTTT
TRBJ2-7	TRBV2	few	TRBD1	CASSRVGGTGVGEQYF	TGTGCCAGCTCCCGAGTAGGTGGGACAGGGGTTGGCGAGCAGTACTTC
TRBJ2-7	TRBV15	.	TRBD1	CATSPTGLYPYEQYF	TGTGCCACCAGCCCGACAGGGCTATACCCCTACGAGCAGTACTTC
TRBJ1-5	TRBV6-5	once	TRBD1	CASSSPWTGKDQPQHF	TGTGCCAGCAGTTCCCCATGGACAGGGAAGGATCAGCCCCAGCATTTT
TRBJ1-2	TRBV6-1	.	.	CASSEMGPSYYGYTF	TGTGCCAGCAGTGAGATGGGGCCTAGTTACTATGGCTACACCTTC
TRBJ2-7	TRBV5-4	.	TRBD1	CASSLEGGTGLGEQYF	TGTGCCAGCAGCTTGGAAGGGGGGACAGGGCTGGGGGAGCAGTACTTC
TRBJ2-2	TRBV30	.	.	CAWSVDDTGELFF	TGTGCCTGGAGTGTAGACGACACCGGGGAGCTGTTTTTT
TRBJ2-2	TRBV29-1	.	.	CSVLPGRTGELFF	TGCAGCGTGCTCCCGGGGAGGACCGGGGAGCTGTTTTTT
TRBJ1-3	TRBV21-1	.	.	CASSKGGRSGNTIYF	TGTGCCAGCAGCAAAGGTGGGCGCTCTGGAAACACCATATATTTT
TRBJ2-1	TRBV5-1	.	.	CASSLAGNYNEQFF	TGCGCCAGCAGCTTGGCGGGAAACTACAATGAGCAGTTCTTC
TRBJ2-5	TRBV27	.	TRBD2	CASGGTSRAEETQYF	TGTGCCAGCGGGGGGACTAGCAGGGCAGAAGAGACCCAGTACTTC